A single sample is the source of the 29 T cell receptor beta chains below, sequenced in a study of cytomegalovirus exposure and HLA in healthy donors. Profiling relied on immunoSEQ multiplex PCR, and the TCRdb table lists in-frame clones only, not all of them. The table shows around 150,000 clones, with approximately 86% occurring only once. Material for sequencing was PBMCs. The receptors stem from a woman between 18 and 29 years old in good health and CMV-seropositive.

CDR3 bases: TGTGCCAGCAGTTCCACGACAGGCTATGGCTACACCTTC. Translating gives CASSSTTGYGYTF. The rearrangement links TRBV28 to TRBJ1-2; D is perhaps TRBD1 (6 bases). The V and J ends lost 4 bases and 4 bases respectively, with 10 bases between them. The CDR3 is made up of 13 amino acids. Looked up from germline, CDR1 is MDHEN and CDR2 is SYDVKM.

The rearrangement uses TRBV19 and TRBJ2-1; 12 bases are a match to TRBD1. Germline V CDR1 and CDR2: LNHDA, SQIVND (reference sequence). V dropped 6 bases and J dropped 4; count of bases not matched to a gene: 7. This CDR3 is 16 amino acids long. CDR3 DNA sequence: TGTGCCAGTAGCCCCCGGGACAGGGGGCCTTACAATGAGCAGTTCTTC. It yields the protein CASSPRDRGPYNEQFF.

The CDR3 DNA reads as TGTGCCAGCGGAGGGACAGGGGGCGTCCAGCCCCAGCATTTT. Protein product: CASGGTGGVQPQHF. This chain connects TRBV6-7 to TRBJ1-5, with TRBD1 matching 12 bases. TRBV6-7 is filed as an ORF, its function uncertain. Germline trimming cut 8 bases from V and 7 bases from J; bases unmatched to any gene: 6. The CDR3 runs 14 residues.

The chain employs TRBV7-3 and TRBJ2-3; TRBD1 is a possible D gene (6 bases). CDR1 and CDR2 (germline): SGHTA, FQGTGA. The germline V and J ends were trimmed by 2 bases and 3 bases, with 9 bases remaining between them. The CDR3 consists of 14 residues. The CDR3, as DNA: TGTGCCAGCAGCTTAGGACAGAAAACAGATACGCAGTATTTT. Protein sequence: CASSLGQKTDTQYF.

The rearrangement joins TRBV28 to TRBJ2-1; D gene unclear. Trimming shortened V by 5 bases and J by 10 bases, and 9 bases separated the two germline ends. CDR3 length: 11 residues. Germline V gene lookup returns CDR1 MDHEN and CDR2 SYDVKM. CDR3 coding DNA: TGTGCCAGCAGTCCCAGGAAGGAGCAGTTCTTC. This codes for CASSPRKEQFF.

V usage is TRBV2 and J usage is TRBJ1-5, with D possibly being TRBD1 (5 bases). The CDR3 runs 14 residues. The germline V and J ends were trimmed by 6 bases and 4 bases, with 13 bases remaining between them. Per the germline V gene, CDR1 is SNHLY and CDR2 is FYNNEI. DNA for the CDR3: TGTGCCAGCAGGGGTGGCAGGGCTAATCAGCCCCAGCATTTT. It yields the protein CASRGGRANQPQHF.

J is TRBJ1-1 and V is TRBV27; 8 nucleotides align to TRBD1. V was pared by 4 bases and J by 5 bases, with 9 bases of the junction left unmatched. The CDR3 length is 15 residues. Germline CDR1 is MNHEY and CDR2 is SMNVEV (reference sequence). The CDR3 region is CASSSRQGAQTEAFF. The CDR3 coding sequence is TGTGCCAGCAGTTCCCGCCAGGGGGCGCAGACTGAAGCTTTCTTT.

The chain recombines TRBV18 with TRBJ2-3; TRBD2 is a possible D gene (6 bases). Trimming took 3 bases from V and 3 from J, leaving 10 bases between them. The CDR3 is made up of 14 amino acids. The germline V gene has CDR1 KGHSH and CDR2 LQKENI. The CDR3 protein is CASSPRSGTDTQYF. In DNA, the CDR3 is TGTGCCAGCTCACCCAGAAGCGGGACAGATACGCAGTATTTT.

The genes are TRBV7-2 and TRBJ1-6; no clear D gene. CDR1 and CDR2 (germline): SGHTA, FQGNSA. V was trimmed by 3 bases and J by 14 bases, leaving 11 bases between them. This CDR3 spans 12 amino acids. CDR3 sequence: CASSFNPRALHF. Here the CDR3 DNA reads TGTGCCAGCAGCTTTAACCCCCGGGCCCTCCACTTT.

The J gene is TRBJ1-6, the V gene TRBV5-1; D is possibly TRBD1 (6 bases). Germline CDR1 and CDR2: SGHRS and YFSETQ. The CDR3 has 18 residues. Trimming took off 1 base at V and 11 bases at J, with 25 bases between the two ends. The CDR3 here is CASSLYLAGATNPTPLHF. The CDR3 nucleotides read TGCGCCAGCAGCTTGTATCTGGCGGGGGCGACGAATCCGACACCCCTCCACTTT. Variable domain in full (rest from reference TRBV5-1 and TRBJ1-6): KAGVTQTPRYLIKTRGQQVTLSCSPISGHRSVSWYQQTPGQGLQFLFEYFSETQRNKGNFPGRFSGRQFSNSRSEMNVSTLELGDSALYLCASSLYLAGATNPTPLHFGNGTRLTVT.

V gene TRBV4-2 combines with J gene TRBJ2-7; TRBD1 matches 7 bases. V lost 0 bases, J lost 2 bases, and 4 bases stayed unmatched. Germline loops: CDR1 LGHNA, CDR2 YNFKEQ. The CDR3 is 15 amino acids. The CDR3 loop is CASSQERTGTYEQYF. Written as DNA, the CDR3 is TGTGCCAGCAGCCAAGAAAGGACAGGAACCTACGAGCAGTACTTC.

V usage is TRBV18 and J usage is TRBJ1-6; D remains ambiguous. The V end was cut by 6 bases, the J end by 10 bases, with 22 bases between. The germline gives CDR1 KGHSH, CDR2 LQKENI. The CDR3 is 16 residues long. Here the CDR3 reads CASSRTGGRAGSPLHF. The CDR3, as DNA: TGTGCCAGCTCCCGCACGGGTGGGAGGGCAGGATCACCCCTCCACTTT.

Here the CDR3 reads CAISTGHEQYF. CDR3 DNA: TGTGCCATCAGCACAGGGCACGAGCAGTACTTC. The chain has TRBV10-3 and TRBJ2-7; possible D gene TRBD1, 6 bases. Germline CDR1 ENHRY, CDR2 SYGVKD. CDR3 length: 11 amino acids. Trimming shortened V by 6 bases and J by 5 bases, and 8 bases separated the two germline ends.

V is TRBV2 and J is TRBJ2-7, with a tentative D call TRBD1 (6 bases). V dropped 7 bases and J dropped 2 bases, with 24 bases sitting between them. Germline values: CDR1 SNHLY, CDR2 FYNNEI. The CDR3 spans 17 residues. CDR3: CASIHYIVRGTPYEQYF. CDR3 bases: TGTGCCAGCATTCATTACATCGTCAGGGGAACCCCCTACGAGCAGTACTTC.

By sample fraction, this clone is medium-sized. The chain combines TRBV4-3 with TRBJ1-6; 7 bases agree with TRBD1. V lost 0 bases and J lost 8; bases outside the gene matches: 4. CDR1 and CDR2 (germline): LGHNA, YSLEER. The CDR3 extends over 15 amino acids. CDR3 coding DNA: TGCGCCAGCAGCCAAGAAAGGCAGGGGGATTCACCCCTCCACTTT. Protein: CASSQERQGDSPLHF.

This chain joins TRBV19 and TRBJ2-1; 7 bases align to TRBD2. After removal of 5 bases from V and 5 bases from J, the junction contained 18 bases not matched to a gene. The CDR3 is made up of 18 amino acids. The germline gives CDR1 LNHDA, CDR2 SQIVND (reference sequence). DNA of the CDR3: TGTGCCAGTAGTGTTTCGGGGAGCGGCCTAGCGGCTCACAATGAGCAGTTCTTC. Protein sequence: CASSVSGSGLAAHNEQFF.

The chain carries TRBV2 and TRBJ1-2; TRBD1 aligns across 10 bases. This CDR3 region has 15 residues. Germline V CDR1 and CDR2: SNHLY, FYNNEI. After removal of 6 bases from V and 6 bases from J, the junction contained 10 bases not matched to a gene. The CDR3 loop reads CASRRSGTGANGYTF. As DNA, the CDR3 is TGTGCCAGCAGACGGTCCGGGACAGGGGCGAATGGCTACACCTTC.

The chain joins TRBV18 to TRBJ2-7; tentative D call: TRBD2 (7 bases). This CDR3 has 16 residues. CDR1 KGHSH and CDR2 LQKENI come from the germline V gene. Trimming pared 3 bases from V and 3 bases from J, leaving 18 bases between. This chain's CDR3 is CASSPIGGSGFYEQYF. CDR3 nucleotide sequence: TGTGCCAGCTCACCCATAGGGGGTAGCGGGTTCTACGAGCAGTACTTC.

CDR3 sequence (DNA): TGCAGCGTTGGCGTAGCGGGGGGATCAGATACGCAGTATTTT. Protein product: CSVGVAGGSDTQYF. The V gene is TRBV29-1, the J gene TRBJ2-3, with 10 bases aligning to TRBD2. The germline V gene has CDR1 SQVTM and CDR2 ANQGSEA. With 4 bases clipped from V and 4 bases from J, the junction kept 5 bases outside the gene matches. The CDR3 sequence is 14 residues long.

This chain uses TRBV10-1 with TRBJ2-5; D possibly corresponds to TRBD2 (7 bases). Trimming cost V 0 bases and J 3 bases, with 8 bases left between them. The CDR3 length is 14 residues. Germline-derived CDR1 and CDR2 are WNHNN and SYGVQD (reference sequence). CDR3 protein: CASSESGGEETQYF. Written as DNA, the CDR3 is TGCGCCAGCAGTGAGTCAGGGGGGGAAGAGACCCAGTACTTC.

The chain uses TRBV28 and TRBJ2-7, with 9 bases lining up with TRBD1. The V gene end was trimmed by 7 bases and the J gene end by 3 bases; junction bases not matched to a gene: 10. Germline CDR1 reads MDHEN; CDR2 reads SYDVKM. The length of the CDR3 is 15 residues. CDR3 protein: CASTTGGTGHYEQYF. Here the CDR3 DNA reads TGTGCCAGCACTACTGGGGGGACAGGGCACTACGAGCAGTACTTC.

The gene calls are TRBV5-4 and TRBJ2-3; TRBD1 is a possible D gene (6 bases). The CDR3 has 15 amino acids. V lost 4 bases, J lost 5 bases, and 17 bases lay in between. CDR1 is SGHNT, CDR2 YYREEE, per germline (reference sequence). This CDR3 is CASSAQGIGIDTQYF. CDR3 in DNA: TGTGCCAGCAGCGCCCAGGGGATCGGGATAGATACGCAGTATTTT.

The V call is TRBV5-1, the J call TRBJ2-7; D remains unclear. The V and J ends lost 3 bases and 3 bases respectively, with 7 bases between them. Per germline, CDR1 SGHRS and CDR2 YFSETQ. The CDR3 runs 12 residues. The DNA of the CDR3 is TGCGCCAGCAGCTCGCTATACTACGAGCAGTACTTC. Its protein product is CASSSLYYEQYF.

In nucleotides, the CDR3 is TGTGCCAGCCGTGACGGGATCTACGAGCAGTACTTC. This encodes CASRDGIYEQYF. The V and J genes are TRBV6-5 and TRBJ2-7; the D gene is possibly TRBD2 (5 bases). V was clipped by 8 bases and J by 3 bases, with 11 bases between them. This CDR3 contains 12 residues. Per germline, CDR1 MNHEY and CDR2 SVGAGI.

V and J are TRBV19 and TRBJ1-2; D remains unclear. V lost 1 base, J lost 8 bases, and 11 bases lay in between. Germline CDR1 is LNHDA and CDR2 is SQIVND (reference sequence). This CDR3 has 13 residues. Here the CDR3 reads CASSIVMGSGYTF. Here the CDR3 DNA reads TGTGCCAGTAGTATAGTAATGGGGAGCGGCTACACCTTC. Full variable domain (outside the CDR3, taken from reference TRBV19 and TRBJ1-2): DGGITQSPKYLFRKEGQNVTLSCEQNLNHDAMYWYRQDPGQGLRLIYYSQIVNDFQKGDIAEGYSVSREKKESFPLTVTSAQKNPTAFYLCASSIVMGSGYTFGSGTRLTVV.

The chain couples TRBV9 to TRBJ2-1, with 8 bases lining up with TRBD1. The length of the CDR3 is 13 residues. J lost 6 bases, V lost 2 bases, and 1 base had no gene match. CDR1 and CDR2 (germline): SGDLS, YYNGEE. The CDR3 coding sequence is TGTGCCAGCAGCGTGACAGGGGTCAATGAGCAGTTCTTC. This encodes CASSVTGVNEQFF.

The chain combines TRBV15 with TRBJ1-1; 10 bases are shared with TRBD1. Unmatched junction bases numbered 3, after V lost 3 bases and J lost 5 bases. Per germline, CDR1 LNHNV and CDR2 YYDKDF (reference sequence). This CDR3 region has 14 residues. CDR3 protein: CATSRGQGFTEAFF. CDR3 DNA: TGTGCCACCAGCAGGGGACAGGGGTTTACTGAAGCTTTCTTT.

This chain connects TRBV30 to TRBJ2-3; 7 nucleotides line up with TRBD2. The germline V gene encodes CDR1 GTSNPN and CDR2 SVGIG (reference sequence). Unmatched junction bases numbered 10, after V lost 3 bases and J lost 4 bases. CDR3 length equals 15 residues. This CDR3 is CAWSQGRGGADTQYF. The DNA of the CDR3 is TGTGCCTGGAGCCAAGGGCGGGGAGGGGCAGATACGCAGTATTTT.

The chain recombines TRBV28 with TRBJ2-7; TRBD1 might be the D (6 bases). This CDR3 has 15 amino acids. Trimming cost V 6 bases and J 3 bases, with 18 bases left between them. Looked up from germline, CDR1 is MDHEN and CDR2 is SYDVKM. In DNA form, the CDR3 reads TGTGCCAGCAGGGGGTTCGGGCAGGGGAACTACGAGCAGTACTTC. As protein: CASRGFGQGNYEQYF.